The present T cell receptor beta chain was sequenced within a study of T cell responses to AZD1222 COVID-19 vaccine. This CDR3 is built from 13 residues. Trimming removed 3 bases at V and 1 base at J, with 10 bases between. Germline CDR1 is DFQATT and CDR2 is SNEGSKA (reference sequence). Sequencing was performed with immunoSEQ multiplex PCR; in TCRdb, only in-frame clones are kept and a portion is missing. Among 130,000 or so clones listed, around nine tenths were seen once. Sequencing used peripheral blood, obtained on day 0 of AZD1222 vaccination. The V call is TRBV20-1, the J call TRBJ2-7; D is possibly TRBD2 (5 bases). This receptor was identified in an adult in good health. CDR3 bases: TGCAGTGCTAGTCGGGGATTATCCTACGAGCAGTACTTC. Translating gives CSASRGLSYEQYF.